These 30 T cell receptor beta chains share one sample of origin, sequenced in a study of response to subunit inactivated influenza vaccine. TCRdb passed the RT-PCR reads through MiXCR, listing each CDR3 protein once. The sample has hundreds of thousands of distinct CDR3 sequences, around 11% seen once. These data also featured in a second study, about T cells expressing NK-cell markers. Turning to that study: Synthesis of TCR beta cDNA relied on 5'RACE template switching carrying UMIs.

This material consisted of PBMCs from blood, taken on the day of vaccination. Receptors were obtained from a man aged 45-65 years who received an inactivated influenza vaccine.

CDR3 protein: CASSQEISRAGADEQFF. The DNA for the CDR3 is TGCGCCAGCAGCCAAGAAATATCTCGGGCAGGGGCCGATGAGCAGTTCTTC. The chain couples TRBV4-3 to TRBJ2-1, with a weak D call TRBD1 (6 bases). The CDR3 consists of 17 residues. Germline V gene lookup returns CDR1 LGHNA and CDR2 YSLEER. V lost 0 bases, J lost 8 bases, and 20 bases lay in between.

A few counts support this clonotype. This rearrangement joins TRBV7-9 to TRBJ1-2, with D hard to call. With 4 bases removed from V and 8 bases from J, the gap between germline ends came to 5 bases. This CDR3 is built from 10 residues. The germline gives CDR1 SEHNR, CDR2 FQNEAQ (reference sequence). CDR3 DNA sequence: TGTGCCAGCAGCTCTAACGGCTACACCTTC. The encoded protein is CASSSNGYTF.

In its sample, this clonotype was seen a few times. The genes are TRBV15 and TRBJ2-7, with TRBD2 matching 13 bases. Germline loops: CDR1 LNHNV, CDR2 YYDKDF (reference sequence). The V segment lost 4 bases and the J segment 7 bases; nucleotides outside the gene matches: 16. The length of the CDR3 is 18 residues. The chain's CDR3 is CATSTIGLAGDPRGEQYF. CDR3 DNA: TGTGCCACCAGCACGATCGGACTAGCGGGAGACCCTAGGGGGGAGCAGTACTTC.

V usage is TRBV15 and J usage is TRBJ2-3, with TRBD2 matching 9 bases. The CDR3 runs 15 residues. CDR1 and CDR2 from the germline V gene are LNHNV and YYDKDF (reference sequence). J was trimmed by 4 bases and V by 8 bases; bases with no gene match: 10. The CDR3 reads CATASGTSLADTQYF. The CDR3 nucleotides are TGTGCCACCGCCTCCGGGACTAGCCTCGCAGATACGCAGTATTTT.

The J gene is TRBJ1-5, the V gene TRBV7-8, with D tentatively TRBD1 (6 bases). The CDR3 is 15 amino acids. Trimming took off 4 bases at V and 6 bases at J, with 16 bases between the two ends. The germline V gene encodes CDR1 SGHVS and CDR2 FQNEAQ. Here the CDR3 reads CASSSRGQRGQPQHF. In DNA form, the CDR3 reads TGTGCCAGCAGCTCCAGGGGCCAACGCGGTCAGCCCCAGCATTTT.

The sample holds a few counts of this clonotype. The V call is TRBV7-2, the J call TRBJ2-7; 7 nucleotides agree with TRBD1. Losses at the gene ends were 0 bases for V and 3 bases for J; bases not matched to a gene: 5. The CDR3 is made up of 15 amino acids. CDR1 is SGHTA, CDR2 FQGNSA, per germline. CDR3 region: CASSLASGQIYEQYF. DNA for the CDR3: TGTGCCAGCAGCTTAGCCTCGGGACAGATCTACGAGCAGTACTTC. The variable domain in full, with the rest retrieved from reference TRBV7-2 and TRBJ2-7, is GAGVSQSPSNKVTEKGKDVELRCDPISGHTALYWYRQSLGQGLEFLIYFQGNSAPDKSGLPSDRFSAERTGGSVSTLTIQRTQQEDSAVYLCASSLASGQIYEQYFGPGTRLTVT.

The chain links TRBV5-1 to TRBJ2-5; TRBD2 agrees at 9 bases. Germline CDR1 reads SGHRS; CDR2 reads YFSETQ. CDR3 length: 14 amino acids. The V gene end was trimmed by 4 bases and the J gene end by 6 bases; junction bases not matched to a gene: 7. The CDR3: CASSAGTSRKTQYF. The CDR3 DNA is TGCGCCAGCAGCGCCGGGACTAGCAGAAAGACCCAGTACTTC.

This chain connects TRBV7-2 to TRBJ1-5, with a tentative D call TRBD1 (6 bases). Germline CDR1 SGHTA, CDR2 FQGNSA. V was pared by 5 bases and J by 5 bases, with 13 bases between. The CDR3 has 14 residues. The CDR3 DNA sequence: TGTGCCAGCAGCCCGATACACAGGGATCAGCCCCAGCATTTT. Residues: CASSPIHRDQPQHF.

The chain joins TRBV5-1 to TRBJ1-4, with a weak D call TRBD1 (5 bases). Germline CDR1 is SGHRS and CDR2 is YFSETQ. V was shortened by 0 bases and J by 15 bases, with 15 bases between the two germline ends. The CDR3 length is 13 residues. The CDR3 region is CASSLATGNAVFF. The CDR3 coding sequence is TGCGCCAGCAGCTTGGCCACAGGCAACGCGGTGTTTTTT. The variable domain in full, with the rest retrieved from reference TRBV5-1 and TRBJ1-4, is KAGVTQTPRYLIKTRGQQVTLSCSPISGHRSVSWYQQTPGQGLQFLFEYFSETQRNKGNFPGRFSGRQFSNSRSEMNVSTLELGDSALYLCASSLATGNAVFFGSGTQLSVL.

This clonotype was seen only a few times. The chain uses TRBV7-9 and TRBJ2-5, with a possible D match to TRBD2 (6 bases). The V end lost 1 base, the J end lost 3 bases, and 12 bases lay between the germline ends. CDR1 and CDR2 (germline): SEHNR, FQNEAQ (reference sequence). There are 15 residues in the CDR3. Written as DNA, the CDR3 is TGTGCCAGCAGCTTAGGTGTGGGAGGAGAAGAGACCCAGTACTTC. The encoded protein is CASSLGVGGEETQYF.

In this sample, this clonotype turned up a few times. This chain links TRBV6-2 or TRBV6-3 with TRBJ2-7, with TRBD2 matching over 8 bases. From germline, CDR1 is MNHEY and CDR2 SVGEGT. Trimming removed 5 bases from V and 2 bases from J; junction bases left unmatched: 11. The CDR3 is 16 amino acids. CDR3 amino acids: CASSLPGPAGAYEQYF. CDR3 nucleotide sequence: TGTGCCAGCAGTCTACCTGGCCCAGCGGGGGCCTACGAGCAGTACTTC.

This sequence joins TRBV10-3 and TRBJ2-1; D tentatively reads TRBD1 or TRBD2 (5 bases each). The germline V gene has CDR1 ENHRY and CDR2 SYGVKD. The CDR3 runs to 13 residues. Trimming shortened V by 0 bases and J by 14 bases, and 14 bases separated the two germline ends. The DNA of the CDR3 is TGTGCCATCAGTGAGTCGGGGGATCGATACGAGTTCTTC. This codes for CAISESGDRYEFF.

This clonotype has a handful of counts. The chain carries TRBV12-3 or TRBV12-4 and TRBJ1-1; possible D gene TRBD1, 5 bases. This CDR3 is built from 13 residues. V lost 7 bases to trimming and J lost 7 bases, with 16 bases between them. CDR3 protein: CASTPGRAFEAFF. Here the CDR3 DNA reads TGTGCCAGCACCCCCGGCAGGGCCTTTGAAGCTTTCTTT.

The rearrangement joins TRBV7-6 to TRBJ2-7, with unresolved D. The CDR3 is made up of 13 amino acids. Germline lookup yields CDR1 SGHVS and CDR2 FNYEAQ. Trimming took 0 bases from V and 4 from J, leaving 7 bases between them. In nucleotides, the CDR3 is TGTGCCAGCAGCTTAGCGCTGGAGTACGAGCAGTACTTC. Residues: CASSLALEYEQYF.

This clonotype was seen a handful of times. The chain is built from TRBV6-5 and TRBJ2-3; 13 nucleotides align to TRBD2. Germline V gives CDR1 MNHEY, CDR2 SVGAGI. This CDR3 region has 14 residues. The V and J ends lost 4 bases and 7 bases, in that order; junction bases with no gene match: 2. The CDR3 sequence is CASSSGLAGNTQYF. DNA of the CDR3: TGTGCCAGCAGTTCGGGACTAGCGGGAAATACGCAGTATTTT.

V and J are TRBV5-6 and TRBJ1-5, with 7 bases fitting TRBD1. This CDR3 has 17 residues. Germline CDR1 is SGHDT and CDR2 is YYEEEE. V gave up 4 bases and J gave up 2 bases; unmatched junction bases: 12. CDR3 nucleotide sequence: TGTGCCAGCAGCAACCTGGAGGGGGCGCGGGGCAATCAGCCCCAGCATTTT. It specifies CASSNLEGARGNQPQHF.

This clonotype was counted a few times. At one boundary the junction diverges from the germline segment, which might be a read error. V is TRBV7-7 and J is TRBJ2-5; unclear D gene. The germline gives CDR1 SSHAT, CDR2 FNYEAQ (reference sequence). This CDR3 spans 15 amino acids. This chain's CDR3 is CASSLSVANQETQYF. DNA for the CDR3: TGTGCTAGCAGCTTATCCGTCGCGAACCAAGAGACCCAGTACTTC.

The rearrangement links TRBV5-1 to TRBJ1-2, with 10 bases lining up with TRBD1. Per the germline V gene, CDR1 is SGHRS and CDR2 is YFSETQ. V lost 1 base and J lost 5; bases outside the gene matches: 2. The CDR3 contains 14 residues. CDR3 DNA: TGCGCCAGCAGCTTGCTGGACAGGGGGTATGGCTACACCTTC. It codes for CASSLLDRGYGYTF.

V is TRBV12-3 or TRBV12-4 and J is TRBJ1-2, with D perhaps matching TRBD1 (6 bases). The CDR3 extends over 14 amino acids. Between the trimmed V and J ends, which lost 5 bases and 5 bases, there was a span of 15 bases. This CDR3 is CASSNTGSSYGYTF. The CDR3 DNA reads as TGTGCCAGCAGTAATACAGGGAGCTCGTATGGCTACACCTTC.

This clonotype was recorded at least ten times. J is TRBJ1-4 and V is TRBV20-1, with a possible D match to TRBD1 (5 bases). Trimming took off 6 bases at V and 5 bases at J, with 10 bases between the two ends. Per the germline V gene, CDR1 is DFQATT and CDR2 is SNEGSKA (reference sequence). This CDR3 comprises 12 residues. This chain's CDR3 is CSAQGENEKLFF. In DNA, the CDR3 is TGCAGTGCCCAGGGAGAAAATGAAAAACTGTTTTTT.

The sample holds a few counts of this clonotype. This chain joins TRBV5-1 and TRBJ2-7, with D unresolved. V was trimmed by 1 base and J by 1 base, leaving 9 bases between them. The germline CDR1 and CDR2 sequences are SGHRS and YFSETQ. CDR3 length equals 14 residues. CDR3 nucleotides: TGCGCCAGCAGCTTGTGGAGTCCGTCCTACGAGCAGTACTTC. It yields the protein CASSLWSPSYEQYF. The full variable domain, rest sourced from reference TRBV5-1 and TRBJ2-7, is KAGVTQTPRYLIKTRGQQVTLSCSPISGHRSVSWYQQTPGQGLQFLFEYFSETQRNKGNFPGRFSGRQFSNSRSEMNVSTLELGDSALYLCASSLWSPSYEQYFGPGTRLTVT.

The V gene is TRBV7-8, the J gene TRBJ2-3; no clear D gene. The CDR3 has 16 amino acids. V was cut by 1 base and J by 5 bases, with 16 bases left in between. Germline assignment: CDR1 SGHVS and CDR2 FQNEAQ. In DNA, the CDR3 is TGTGCCAGCAGCTTAGGGGCAGGAACCCTCGGAGATACGCAGTATTTT. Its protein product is CASSLGAGTLGDTQYF.

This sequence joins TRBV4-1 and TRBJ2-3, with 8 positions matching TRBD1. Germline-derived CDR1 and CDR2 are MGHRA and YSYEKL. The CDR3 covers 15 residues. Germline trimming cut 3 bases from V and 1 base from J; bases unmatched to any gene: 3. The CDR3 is CASSHKGQGTDTQYF. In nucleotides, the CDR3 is TGCGCCAGCAGCCATAAGGGACAGGGCACAGATACGCAGTATTTT.

The DNA for the CDR3 is TGTGCCAGTAGTATCGTAGCGGGACTCACCGGGGAGCTGTTTTTT. Its translation is CASSIVAGLTGELFF. This chain joins TRBV19 and TRBJ2-2; 8 bases map to TRBD2. Unmatched junction bases numbered 4, after V lost 3 bases and J lost 4 bases. Germline V lookup: CDR1 LNHDA, CDR2 SQIVND (reference sequence). The CDR3 runs 15 residues.

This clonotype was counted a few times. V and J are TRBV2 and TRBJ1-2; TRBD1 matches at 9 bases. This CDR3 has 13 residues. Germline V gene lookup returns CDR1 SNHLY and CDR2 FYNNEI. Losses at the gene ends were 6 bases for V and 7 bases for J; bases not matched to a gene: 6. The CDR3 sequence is CASREQGAGGYTF. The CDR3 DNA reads TGTGCCAGCAGGGAACAGGGGGCAGGTGGCTACACCTTC.

CDR3 DNA sequence: TGCAGCGTTGAAGAACGACTAGCATATGCCAATGAGCAGTTCTTC. Protein sequence: CSVEERLAYANEQFF. The V call is TRBV29-1, the J call TRBJ2-1, with 7 bases identical to TRBD2. Germline assignment: CDR1 SQVTM and CDR2 ANQGSEA. The CDR3 contains 15 residues. V dropped 0 bases and J dropped 6; count of bases not matched to a gene: 8.

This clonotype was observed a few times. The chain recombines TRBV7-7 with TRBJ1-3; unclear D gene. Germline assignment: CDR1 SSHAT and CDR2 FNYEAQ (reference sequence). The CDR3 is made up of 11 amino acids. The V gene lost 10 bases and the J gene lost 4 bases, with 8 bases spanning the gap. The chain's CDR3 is CAIREGNTIYF. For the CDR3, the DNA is TGTGCCATACGGGAGGGAAACACCATATATTTT.

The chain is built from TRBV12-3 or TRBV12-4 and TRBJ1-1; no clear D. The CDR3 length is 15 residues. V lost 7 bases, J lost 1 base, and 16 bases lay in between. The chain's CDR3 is CASTQEGAGNTEAFF. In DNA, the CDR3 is TGTGCCAGCACCCAGGAGGGCGCAGGGAACACTGAAGCTTTCTTT.

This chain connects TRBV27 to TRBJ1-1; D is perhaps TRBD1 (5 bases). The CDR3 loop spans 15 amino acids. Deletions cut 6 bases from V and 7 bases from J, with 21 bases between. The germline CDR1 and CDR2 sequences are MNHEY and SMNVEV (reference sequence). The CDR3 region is CASSHIITRGNEAFF. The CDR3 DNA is TGTGCCAGCAGCCACATTATAACTAGGGGAAATGAAGCTTTCTTT.

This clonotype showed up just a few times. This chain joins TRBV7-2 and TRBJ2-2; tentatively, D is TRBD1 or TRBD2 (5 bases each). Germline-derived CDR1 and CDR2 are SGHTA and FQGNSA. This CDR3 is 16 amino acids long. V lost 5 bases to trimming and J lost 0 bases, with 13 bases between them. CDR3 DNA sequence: TGTGCCAGCAGCCGTCGGGGACCTACGAACACCGGGGAGCTGTTTTTT. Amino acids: CASSRRGPTNTGELFF.